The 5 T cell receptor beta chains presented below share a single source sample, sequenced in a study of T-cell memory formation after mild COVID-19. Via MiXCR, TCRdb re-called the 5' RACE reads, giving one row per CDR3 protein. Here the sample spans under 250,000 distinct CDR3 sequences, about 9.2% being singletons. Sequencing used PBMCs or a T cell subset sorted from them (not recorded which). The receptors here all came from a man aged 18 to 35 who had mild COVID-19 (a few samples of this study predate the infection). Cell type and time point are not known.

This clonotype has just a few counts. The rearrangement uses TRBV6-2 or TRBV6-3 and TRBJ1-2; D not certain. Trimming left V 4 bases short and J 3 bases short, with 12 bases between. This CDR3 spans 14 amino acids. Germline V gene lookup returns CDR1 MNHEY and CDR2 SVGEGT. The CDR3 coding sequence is TGTGCCAGCAGTTGGCGACACGGGGACTATGGCTACACCTTC. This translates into CASSWRHGDYGYTF.

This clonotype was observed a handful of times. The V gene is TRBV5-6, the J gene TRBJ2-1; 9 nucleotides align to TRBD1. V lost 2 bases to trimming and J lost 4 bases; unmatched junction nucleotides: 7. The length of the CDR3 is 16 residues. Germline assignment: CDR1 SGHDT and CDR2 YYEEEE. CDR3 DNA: TGTGCCAGCAGCTTTTCGGGGACAGGGAATTACAATGAGCAGTTCTTC. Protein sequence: CASSFSGTGNYNEQFF.

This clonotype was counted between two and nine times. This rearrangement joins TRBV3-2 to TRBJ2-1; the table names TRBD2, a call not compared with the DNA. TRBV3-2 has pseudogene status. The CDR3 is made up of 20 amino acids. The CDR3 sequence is CASSQDTAGEAGGHPNEQFF. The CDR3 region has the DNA TGTGCCAGCAGCCAAGATACGGCAGGGGAAGCGGGGGGCCACCCCAATGAGCAGTTCTTC.

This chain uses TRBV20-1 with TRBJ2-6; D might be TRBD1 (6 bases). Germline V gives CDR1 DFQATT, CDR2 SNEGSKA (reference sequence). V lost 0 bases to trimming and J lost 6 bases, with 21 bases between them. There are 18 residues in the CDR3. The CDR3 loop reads CSARDRQEKFLVANVLTF. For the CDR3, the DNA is TGCAGTGCTAGAGATCGACAGGAAAAGTTTCTGGTGGCCAACGTCCTGACTTTC.

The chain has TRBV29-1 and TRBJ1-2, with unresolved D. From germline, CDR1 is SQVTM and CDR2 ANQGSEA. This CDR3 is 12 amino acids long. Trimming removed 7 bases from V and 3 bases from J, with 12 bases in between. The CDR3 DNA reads TGCAGCGGGATGAGGACTGACTATGGCTACACCTTC. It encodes CSGMRTDYGYTF. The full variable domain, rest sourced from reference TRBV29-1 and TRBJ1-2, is SAVISQKPSRDICQRGTSLTIQCQVDSQVTMMFWYRQQPGQSLTLIATANQGSEATYESGFVIDKFPISRPNLTFSTLTVSNMSPEDSSIYLCSGMRTDYGYTFGSGTRLTVV.